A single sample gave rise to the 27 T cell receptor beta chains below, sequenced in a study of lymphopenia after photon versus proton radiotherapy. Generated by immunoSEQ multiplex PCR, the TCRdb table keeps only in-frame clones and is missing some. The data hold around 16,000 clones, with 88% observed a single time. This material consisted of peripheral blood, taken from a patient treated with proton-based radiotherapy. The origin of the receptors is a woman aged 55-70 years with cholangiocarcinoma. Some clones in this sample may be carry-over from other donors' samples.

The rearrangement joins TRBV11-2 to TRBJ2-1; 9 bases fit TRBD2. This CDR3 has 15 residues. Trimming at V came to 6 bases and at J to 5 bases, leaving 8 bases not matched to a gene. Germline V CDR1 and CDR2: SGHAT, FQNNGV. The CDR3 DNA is TGTGCCAGCAGAAAGCTAGCGGGGCCTAACAATGAGCAGTTCTTC. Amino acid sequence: CASRKLAGPNNEQFF.

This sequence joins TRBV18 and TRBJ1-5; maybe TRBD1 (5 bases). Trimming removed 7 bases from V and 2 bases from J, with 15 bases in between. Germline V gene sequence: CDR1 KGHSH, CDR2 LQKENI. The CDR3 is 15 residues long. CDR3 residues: CASLSQWGGNQPQHF. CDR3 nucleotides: TGTGCCAGCTTATCACAGTGGGGGGGCAATCAGCCCCAGCATTTT.

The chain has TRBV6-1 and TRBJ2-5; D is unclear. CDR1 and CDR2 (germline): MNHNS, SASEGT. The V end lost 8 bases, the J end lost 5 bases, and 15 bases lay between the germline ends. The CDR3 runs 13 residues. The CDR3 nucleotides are TGTGCCAGCCGCGTCCTCCCTCGGGAGACCCAGTACTTC. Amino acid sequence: CASRVLPRETQYF.

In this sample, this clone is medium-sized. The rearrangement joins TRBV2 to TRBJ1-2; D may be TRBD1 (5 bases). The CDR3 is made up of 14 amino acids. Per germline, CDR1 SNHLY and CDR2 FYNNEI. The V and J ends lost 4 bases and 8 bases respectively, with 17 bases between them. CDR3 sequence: CASSAEGRSSGYTF. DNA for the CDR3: TGTGCCAGCAGTGCTGAGGGGCGGTCCTCCGGCTACACCTTC.

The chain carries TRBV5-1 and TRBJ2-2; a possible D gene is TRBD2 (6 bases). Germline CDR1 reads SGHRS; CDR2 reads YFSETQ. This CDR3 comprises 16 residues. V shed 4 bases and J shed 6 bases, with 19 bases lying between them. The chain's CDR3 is CASSPPTVAGPGELFF. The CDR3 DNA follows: TGCGCCAGCAGCCCCCCGACCGTTGCGGGACCCGGGGAGCTGTTTTTT.

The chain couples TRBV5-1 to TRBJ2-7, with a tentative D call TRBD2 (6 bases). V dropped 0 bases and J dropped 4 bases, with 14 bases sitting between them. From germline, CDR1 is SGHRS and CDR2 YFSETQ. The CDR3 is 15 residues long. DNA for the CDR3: TGCGCCAGCAGCTTGGACGGGGGTTCGAGGTACGAGCAGTACTTC. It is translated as CASSLDGGSRYEQYF.

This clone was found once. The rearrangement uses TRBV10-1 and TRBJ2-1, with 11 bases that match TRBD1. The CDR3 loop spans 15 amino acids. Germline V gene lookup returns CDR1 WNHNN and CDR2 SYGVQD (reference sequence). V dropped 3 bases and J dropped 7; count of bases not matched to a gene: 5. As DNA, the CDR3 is TGCGCCAGCAGTGAAGGACAGGGGGCGATAAATGAGCAGTTCTTC. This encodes CASSEGQGAINEQFF.

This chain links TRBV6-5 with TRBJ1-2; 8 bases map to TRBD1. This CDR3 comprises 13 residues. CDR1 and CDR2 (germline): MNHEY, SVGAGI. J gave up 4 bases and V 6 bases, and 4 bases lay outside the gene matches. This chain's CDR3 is CASRGTGFYGYTF. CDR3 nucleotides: TGTGCCAGCAGGGGGACAGGATTCTATGGCTACACCTTC.

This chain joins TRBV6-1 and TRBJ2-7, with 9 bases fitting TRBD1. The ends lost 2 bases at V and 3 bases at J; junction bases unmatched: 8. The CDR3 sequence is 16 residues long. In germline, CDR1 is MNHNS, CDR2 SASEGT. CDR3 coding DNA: TGTGCCAGCAGTGAACGGGGGGAGGACAGGGGCTACGAGCAGTACTTC. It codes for CASSERGEDRGYEQYF.

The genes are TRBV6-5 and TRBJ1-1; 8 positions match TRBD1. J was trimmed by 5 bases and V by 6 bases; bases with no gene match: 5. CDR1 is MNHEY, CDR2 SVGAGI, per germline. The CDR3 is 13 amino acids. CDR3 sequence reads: CASSLRGPTEAFF. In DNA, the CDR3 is TGTGCCAGCAGCCTCAGGGGGCCAACTGAAGCTTTCTTT.

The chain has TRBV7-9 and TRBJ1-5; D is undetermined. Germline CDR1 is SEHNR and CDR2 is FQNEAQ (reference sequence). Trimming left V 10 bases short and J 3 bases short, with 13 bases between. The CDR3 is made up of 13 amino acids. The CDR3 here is CAISLQPNQPQHF. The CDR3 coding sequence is TGTGCCATCTCTCTCCAGCCCAATCAGCCCCAGCATTTT.

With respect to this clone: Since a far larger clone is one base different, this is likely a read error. In nucleotides, the CDR3 is TGTGCCAGCAGGGACAGATCTTACGCTCAGCCCCAGCATTTT. Translated, it gives CASRDRSYAQPQHF. V gene TRBV28 combines with J gene TRBJ1-5, with D possibly matching TRBD1 (6 bases). This CDR3 is built from 14 residues. Trimming removed 6 bases at V and 6 bases at J, with 15 bases between. Germline V lookup: CDR1 MDHEN, CDR2 SYDVKM. Full variable domain (rest looked up from reference TRBV28 and TRBJ1-5): DVKVTQSSRYLVKRTGEKVFLECVQDMDHENMFWYRQDPGLGLRLIYFSYDVKMKEKGDIPEGYSVSREKKERFSLILESASTNQTSMYLCASRDRSYAQPQHFGDGTRLSIL.

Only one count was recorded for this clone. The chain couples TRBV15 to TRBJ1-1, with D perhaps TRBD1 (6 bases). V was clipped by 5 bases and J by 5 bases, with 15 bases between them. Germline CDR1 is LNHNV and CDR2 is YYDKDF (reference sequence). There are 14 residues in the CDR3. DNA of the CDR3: TGTGCCACCAGCGGGACACCCCGGGGGACTGAAGCTTTCTTT. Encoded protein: CATSGTPRGTEAFF.

As DNA, the CDR3 is TGTGCCAGCAGCAAAGAGGGACCGATACTCACTGAAGCTTTCTTT. Translated: CASSKEGPILTEAFF. This chain connects TRBV21-1 to TRBJ1-1. TRBV21-1 is a listed pseudogene. There are 15 residues in the CDR3.

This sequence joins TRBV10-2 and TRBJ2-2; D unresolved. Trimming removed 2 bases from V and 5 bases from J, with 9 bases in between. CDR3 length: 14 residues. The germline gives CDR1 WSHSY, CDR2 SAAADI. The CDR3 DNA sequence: TGCGCCAGCAGTGAGCCGGTAGTAACCGGGGAGCTGTTTTTT. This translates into CASSEPVVTGELFF.

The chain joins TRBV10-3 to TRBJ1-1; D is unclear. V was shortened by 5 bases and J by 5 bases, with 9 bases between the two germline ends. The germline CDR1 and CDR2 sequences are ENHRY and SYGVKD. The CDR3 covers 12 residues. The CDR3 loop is CAISPSGTEAFF. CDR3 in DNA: TGTGCCATCAGTCCCTCGGGGACTGAAGCTTTCTTT.

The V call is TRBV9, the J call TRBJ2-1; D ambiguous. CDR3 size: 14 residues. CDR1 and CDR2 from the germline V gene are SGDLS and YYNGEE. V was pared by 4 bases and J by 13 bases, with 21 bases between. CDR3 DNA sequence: TGTGCCAGCAGCCCCCGACACAGCCAATTTACTCAGTTCTTC. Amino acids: CASSPRHSQFTQFF.

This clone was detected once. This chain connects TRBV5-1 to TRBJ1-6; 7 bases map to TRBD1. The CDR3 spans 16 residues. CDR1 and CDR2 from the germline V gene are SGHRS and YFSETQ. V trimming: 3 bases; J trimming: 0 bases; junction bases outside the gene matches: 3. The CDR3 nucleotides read TGCGCCAGCAGCTCACAGGGGAGCTCCTATAATTCACCCCTCCACTTT. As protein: CASSSQGSSYNSPLHF.

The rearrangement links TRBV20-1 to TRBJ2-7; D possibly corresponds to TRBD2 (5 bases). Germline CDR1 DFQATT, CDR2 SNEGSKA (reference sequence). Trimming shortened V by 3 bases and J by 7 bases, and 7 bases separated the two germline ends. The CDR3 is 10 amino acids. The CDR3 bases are TGCAGTGCTAGGGAGGAGGAGCAGTACTTC. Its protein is CSAREEEQYF.

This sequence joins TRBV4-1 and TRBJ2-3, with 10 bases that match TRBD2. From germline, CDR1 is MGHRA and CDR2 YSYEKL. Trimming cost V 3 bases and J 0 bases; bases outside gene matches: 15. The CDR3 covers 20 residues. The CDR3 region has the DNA TGCGCCAGCAGCCAGTCTCGGGTTAGCGGGGGGCCCCCTAGCACAGATACGCAGTATTTT. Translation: CASSQSRVSGGPPSTDTQYF.

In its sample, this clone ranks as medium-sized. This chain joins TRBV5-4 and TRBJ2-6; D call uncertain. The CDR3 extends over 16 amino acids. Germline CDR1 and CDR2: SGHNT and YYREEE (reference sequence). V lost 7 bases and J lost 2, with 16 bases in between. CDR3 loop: CASGVVSGAGANVLTF. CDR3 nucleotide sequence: TGTGCCAGCGGCGTCGTATCGGGCGCTGGGGCCAACGTCCTGACTTTC. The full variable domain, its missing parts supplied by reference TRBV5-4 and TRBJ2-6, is ETGVTQSPTHLIKTRGQQVTLRCSSQSGHNTVSWYQQALGQGPQFIFQYYREEENGRGNFPPRFSGLQFPNYSSELNVNALELDDSALYLCASGVVSGAGANVLTFGAGSRLTVL.

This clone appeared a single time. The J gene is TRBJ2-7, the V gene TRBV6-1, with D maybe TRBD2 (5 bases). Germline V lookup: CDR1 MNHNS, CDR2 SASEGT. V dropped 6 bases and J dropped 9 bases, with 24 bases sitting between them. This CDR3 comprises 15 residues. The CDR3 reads CASRAGRASPGGQYF. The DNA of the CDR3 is TGTGCCAGCAGGGCGGGTCGGGCCTCCCCCGGCGGGCAGTACTTC.

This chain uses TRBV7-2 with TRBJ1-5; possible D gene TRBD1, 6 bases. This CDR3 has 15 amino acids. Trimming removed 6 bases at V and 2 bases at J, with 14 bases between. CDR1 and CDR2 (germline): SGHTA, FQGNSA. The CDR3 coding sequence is TGTGCCAGCAGTCTAGAGGGGGGGGGCAATCAGCCCCAGCATTTT. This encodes CASSLEGGGNQPQHF.

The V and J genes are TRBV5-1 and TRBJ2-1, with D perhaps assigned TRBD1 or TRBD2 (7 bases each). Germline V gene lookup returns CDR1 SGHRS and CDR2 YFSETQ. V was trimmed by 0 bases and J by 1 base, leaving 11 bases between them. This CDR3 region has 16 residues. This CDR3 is CASSLAGGQSYNEQFF. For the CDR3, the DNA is TGCGCCAGCAGCTTGGCGGGGGGACAGTCCTACAATGAGCAGTTCTTC.

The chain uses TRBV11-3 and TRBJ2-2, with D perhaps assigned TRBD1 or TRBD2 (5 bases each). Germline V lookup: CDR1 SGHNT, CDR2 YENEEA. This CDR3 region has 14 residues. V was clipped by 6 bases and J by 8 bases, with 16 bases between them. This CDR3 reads CASSPDTDYGELFF. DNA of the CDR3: TGTGCCAGCAGTCCGGACACAGACTATGGGGAGCTGTTTTTT.

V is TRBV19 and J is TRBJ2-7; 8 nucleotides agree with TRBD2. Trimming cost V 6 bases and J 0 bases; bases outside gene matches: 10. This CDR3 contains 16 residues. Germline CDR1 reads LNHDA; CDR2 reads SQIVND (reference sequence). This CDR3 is CASSQGLADLSYEQYF. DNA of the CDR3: TGTGCCAGTAGCCAAGGACTAGCCGATCTCTCCTACGAGCAGTACTTC.

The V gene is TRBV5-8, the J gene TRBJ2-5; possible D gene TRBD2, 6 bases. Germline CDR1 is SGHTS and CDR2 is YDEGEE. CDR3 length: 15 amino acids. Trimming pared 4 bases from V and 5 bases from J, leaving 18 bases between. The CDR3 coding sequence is TGTGCCAGCAGCCCGGGGGAGTCCCGGAGCGAGACCCAGTACTTC. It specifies CASSPGESRSETQYF.